This T cell receptor (beta chain) originates from a study of blood T cell repertoires in COVID-19. Study details: The analysed material was cDNA or gDNA that came from T cells, B-cell-depleted T cells, or PBMCs.

This clone was found a few times. The CDR3 consists of 13 residues. V gave up 2 bases and J gave up 2 bases, with 9 bases separating them. Germline V gene sequence: CDR1 SQVTM, CDR2 ANQGSEA. How the authors handled the data: Reference gene primer amplification in the assay estimated nucleated cell counts. Assay used: immunoSEQ multiplex PCR; TCRdb lists only in-frame clones, some missing. The V and J calls and the clone size are those of that table, but D and trimming were determined from the DNA. This table has roughly 250,000 clones, around 85% appearing once. The TCR comes from a woman aged 45-65 years who had recovered from COVID-19. The chain employs TRBV29-1 and TRBJ1-2, with no clear D. The specimen was PBMCs or T cells enriched from blood (not recorded which). DNA for the CDR3: TGCAGCGTTGAACGGTTCGCGAACTATGGCTACACCTTC. This translates into CSVERFANYGYTF.